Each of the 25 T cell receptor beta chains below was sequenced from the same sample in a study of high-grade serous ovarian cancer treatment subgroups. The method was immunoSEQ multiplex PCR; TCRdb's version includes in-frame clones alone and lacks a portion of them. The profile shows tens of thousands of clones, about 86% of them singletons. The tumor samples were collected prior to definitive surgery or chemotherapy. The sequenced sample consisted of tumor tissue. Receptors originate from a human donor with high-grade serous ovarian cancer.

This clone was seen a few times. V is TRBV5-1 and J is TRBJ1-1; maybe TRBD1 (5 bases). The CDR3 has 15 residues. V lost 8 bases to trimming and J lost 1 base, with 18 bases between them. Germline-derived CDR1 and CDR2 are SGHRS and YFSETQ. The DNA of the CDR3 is TGCGCCAGTAAATACTCTATGCAGGGGAACACTGAAGCTTTCTTT. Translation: CASKYSMQGNTEAFF.

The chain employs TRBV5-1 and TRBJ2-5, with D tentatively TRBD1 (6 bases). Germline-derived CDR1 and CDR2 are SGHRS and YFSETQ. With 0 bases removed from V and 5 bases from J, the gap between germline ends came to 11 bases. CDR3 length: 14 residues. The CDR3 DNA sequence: TGCGCCAGCAGCTTGGACAGGGTTGCGGAGACCCAGTACTTC. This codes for CASSLDRVAETQYF.

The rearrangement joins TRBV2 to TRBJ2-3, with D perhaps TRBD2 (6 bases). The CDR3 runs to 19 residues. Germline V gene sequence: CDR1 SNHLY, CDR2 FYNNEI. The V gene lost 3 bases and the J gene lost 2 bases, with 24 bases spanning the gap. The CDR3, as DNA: TGTGCCAGCAGTGACTTGGCGGGAAGAACACCAAAATACACAGATACGCAGTATTTT. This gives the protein CASSDLAGRTPKYTDTQYF.

The CDR3 spells CASSALGNRGMETQYF. CDR3 in DNA: TGTGCCAGCAGCGCGCTGGGCAACAGGGGGATGGAGACCCAGTACTTC. The chain couples TRBV4-2 to TRBJ2-5, with 8 bases fitting TRBD1. V gave up 5 bases and J gave up 5 bases; unmatched junction bases: 13. The CDR3 sequence is 16 residues long. Germline V gene data show CDR1 as LGHNA and CDR2 as YNFKEQ.

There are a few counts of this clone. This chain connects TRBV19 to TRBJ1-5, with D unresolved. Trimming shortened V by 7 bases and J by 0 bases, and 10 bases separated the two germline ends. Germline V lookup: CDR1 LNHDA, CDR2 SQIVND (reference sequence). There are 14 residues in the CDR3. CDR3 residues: CASMWGTSNQPQHF. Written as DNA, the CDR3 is TGTGCCAGTATGTGGGGAACTAGCAATCAGCCCCAGCATTTT.

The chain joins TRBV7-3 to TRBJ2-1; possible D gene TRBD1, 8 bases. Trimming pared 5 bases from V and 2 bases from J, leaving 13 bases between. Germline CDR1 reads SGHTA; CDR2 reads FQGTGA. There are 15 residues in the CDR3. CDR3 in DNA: TGTGCCAGCAGCCGCACAGGGGGGGCCTACAATGAGCAGTTCTTC. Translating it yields CASSRTGGAYNEQFF.

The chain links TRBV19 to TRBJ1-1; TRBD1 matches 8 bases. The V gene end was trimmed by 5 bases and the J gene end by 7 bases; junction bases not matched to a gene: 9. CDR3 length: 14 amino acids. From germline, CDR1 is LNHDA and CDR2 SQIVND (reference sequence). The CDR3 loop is CASSPIDGQGEAFF. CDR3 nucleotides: TGTGCCAGTAGTCCTATTGACGGACAGGGTGAAGCTTTCTTT.

The CDR3 loop is CASSRDSSGANVLTF. As DNA, the CDR3 is TGTGCCAGCAGTAGGGACAGCTCTGGGGCCAACGTCCTGACTTTC. This sequence joins TRBV28 and TRBJ2-6; 7 bases fit TRBD1. Germline assignment: CDR1 MDHEN and CDR2 SYDVKM. Trimming cost V 5 bases and J 0 bases; bases outside gene matches: 1. The CDR3 contains 15 residues.

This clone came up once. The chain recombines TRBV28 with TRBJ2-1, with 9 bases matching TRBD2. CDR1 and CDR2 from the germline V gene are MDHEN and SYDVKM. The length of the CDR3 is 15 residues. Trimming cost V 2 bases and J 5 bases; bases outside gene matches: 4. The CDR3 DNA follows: TGTGCCAGCAGTTTAAAGGGACTAGCAAACAATGAGCAGTTCTTC. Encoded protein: CASSLKGLANNEQFF.

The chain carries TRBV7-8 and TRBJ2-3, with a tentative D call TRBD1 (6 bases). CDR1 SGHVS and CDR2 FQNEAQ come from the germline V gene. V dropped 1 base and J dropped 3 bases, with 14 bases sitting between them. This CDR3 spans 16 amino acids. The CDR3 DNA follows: TGTGCCAGCAGCTTAGACAGGGTAACCTTAACAGATACGCAGTATTTT. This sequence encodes CASSLDRVTLTDTQYF. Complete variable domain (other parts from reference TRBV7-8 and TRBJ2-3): GAGVSQSPRYKVAKRGQDVALRCDPISGHVSLFWYQQALGQGPEFLTYFQNEAQLDKSGLPSDRFFAERPEGSVSTLKIQRTQQEDSAVYLCASSLDRVTLTDTQYFGPGTRLTVL.

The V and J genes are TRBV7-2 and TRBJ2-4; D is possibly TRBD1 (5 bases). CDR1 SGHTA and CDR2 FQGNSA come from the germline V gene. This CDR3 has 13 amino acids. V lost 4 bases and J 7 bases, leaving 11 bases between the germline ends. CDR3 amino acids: CASSSRRVNIQYF. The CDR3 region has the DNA TGTGCCAGCAGCTCTCGCAGGGTGAACATTCAGTACTTC.

The DNA for the CDR3 is TGTGCCAGTAGCCATGGAGGGGTAAGGGGCTACACCTTC. Protein: CASSHGGVRGYTF. The gene calls are TRBV19 and TRBJ1-2; D is possibly TRBD1 (5 bases). CDR3 length: 13 residues. Trimming removed 6 bases from V and 8 bases from J, with 16 bases in between. Germline CDR1 is LNHDA and CDR2 is SQIVND (reference sequence).

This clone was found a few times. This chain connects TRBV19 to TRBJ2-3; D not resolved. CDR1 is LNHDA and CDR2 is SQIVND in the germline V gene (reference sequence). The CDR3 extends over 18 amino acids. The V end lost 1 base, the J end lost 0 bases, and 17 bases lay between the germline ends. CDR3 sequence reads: CASSIALPAMSSTDTQYF. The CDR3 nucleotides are TGTGCCAGTAGTATAGCCCTACCCGCGATGTCTAGCACAGATACGCAGTATTTT.

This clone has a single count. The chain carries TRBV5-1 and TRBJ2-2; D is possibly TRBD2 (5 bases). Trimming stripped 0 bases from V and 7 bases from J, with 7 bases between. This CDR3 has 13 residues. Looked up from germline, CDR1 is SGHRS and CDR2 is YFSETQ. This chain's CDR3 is CASSLGEGGELFF. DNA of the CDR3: TGCGCCAGCAGCTTGGGAGAGGGCGGGGAGCTGTTTTTT.

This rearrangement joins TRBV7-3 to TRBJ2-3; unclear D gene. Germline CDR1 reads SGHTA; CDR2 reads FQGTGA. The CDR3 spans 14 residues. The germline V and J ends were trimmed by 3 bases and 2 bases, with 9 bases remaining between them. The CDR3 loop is CASSLERFTDTQYF. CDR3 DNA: TGTGCCAGCAGCTTGGAAAGGTTCACAGATACGCAGTATTTT.

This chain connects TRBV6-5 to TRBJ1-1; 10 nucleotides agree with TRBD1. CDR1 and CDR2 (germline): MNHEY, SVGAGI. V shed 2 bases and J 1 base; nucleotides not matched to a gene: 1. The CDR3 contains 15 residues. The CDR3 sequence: CASSYRQGANTEAFF. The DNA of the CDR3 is TGTGCCAGCAGTTACCGACAGGGGGCGAACACTGAAGCTTTCTTT.

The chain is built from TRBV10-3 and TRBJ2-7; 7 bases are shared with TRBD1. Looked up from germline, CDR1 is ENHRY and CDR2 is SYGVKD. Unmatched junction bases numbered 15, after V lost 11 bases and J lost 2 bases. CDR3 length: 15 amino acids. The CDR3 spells CASRDGTALTYEQYF. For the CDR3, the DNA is TGTGCCTCTCGAGACGGGACAGCACTGACCTACGAGCAGTACTTC.

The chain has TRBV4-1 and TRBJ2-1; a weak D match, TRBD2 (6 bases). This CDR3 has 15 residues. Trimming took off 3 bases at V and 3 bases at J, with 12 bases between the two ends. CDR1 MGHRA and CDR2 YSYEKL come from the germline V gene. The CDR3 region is CASSQDRGDYNEQFF. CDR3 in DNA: TGCGCCAGCAGCCAGGACCGCGGGGACTACAATGAGCAGTTCTTC.

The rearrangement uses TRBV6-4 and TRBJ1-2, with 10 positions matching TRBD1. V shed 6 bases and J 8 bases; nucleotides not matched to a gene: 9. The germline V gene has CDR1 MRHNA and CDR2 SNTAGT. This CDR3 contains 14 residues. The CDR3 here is CASRADWTGGGYTF. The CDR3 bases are TGTGCCAGCAGAGCCGATTGGACAGGGGGAGGCTACACCTTC.

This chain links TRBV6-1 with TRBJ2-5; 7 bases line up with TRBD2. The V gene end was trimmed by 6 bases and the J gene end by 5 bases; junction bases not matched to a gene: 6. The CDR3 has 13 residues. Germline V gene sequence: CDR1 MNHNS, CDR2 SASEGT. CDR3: CASRATSVETQYF. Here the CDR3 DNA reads TGTGCCAGCAGAGCCACTAGCGTTGAGACCCAGTACTTC.

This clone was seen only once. The chain's CDR3 is CASSPRSGFQYF. The CDR3 coding sequence is TGCGCCAGCAGCCCCCGCTCAGGATTCCAGTATTTT. The chain uses TRBV5-1 and TRBJ2-3; no reliable D call. The V end was cut by 4 bases, the J end by 12 bases, with 15 bases between. Germline V CDR1 and CDR2: SGHRS, YFSETQ. The CDR3 runs to 12 residues.

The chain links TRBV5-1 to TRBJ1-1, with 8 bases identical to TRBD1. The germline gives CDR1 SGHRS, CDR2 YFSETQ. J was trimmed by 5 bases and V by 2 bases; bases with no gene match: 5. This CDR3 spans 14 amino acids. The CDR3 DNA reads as TGCGCCAGCAGCTTTACAGGGGGGGCGACTGAAGCTTTCTTT. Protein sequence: CASSFTGGATEAFF. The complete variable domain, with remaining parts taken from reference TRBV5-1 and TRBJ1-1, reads KAGVTQTPRYLIKTRGQQVTLSCSPISGHRSVSWYQQTPGQGLQFLFEYFSETQRNKGNFPGRFSGRQFSNSRSEMNVSTLELGDSALYLCASSFTGGATEAFFGQGTRLTVV.

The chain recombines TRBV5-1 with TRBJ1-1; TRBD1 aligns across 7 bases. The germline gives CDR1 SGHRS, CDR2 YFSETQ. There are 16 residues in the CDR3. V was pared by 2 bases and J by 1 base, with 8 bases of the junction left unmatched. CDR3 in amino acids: CASSLATGVGNTEAFF. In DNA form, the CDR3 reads TGCGCCAGCAGCTTAGCCACAGGGGTCGGGAACACTGAAGCTTTCTTT.

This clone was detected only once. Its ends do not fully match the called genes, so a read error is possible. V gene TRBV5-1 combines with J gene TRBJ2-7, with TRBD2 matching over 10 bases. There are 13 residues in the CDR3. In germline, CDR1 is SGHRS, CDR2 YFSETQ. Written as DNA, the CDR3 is TGCGCCACCAGAGGGGAGGCTAGCGGGAGAAAGGTCTTC. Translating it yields CATRGEASGRKVF.

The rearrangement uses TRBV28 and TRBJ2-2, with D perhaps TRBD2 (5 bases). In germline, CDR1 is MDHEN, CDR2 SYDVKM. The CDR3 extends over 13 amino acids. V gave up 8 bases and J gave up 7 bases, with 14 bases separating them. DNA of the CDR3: TGTGCCAGCGCACGGGAAGTTTTCGGGGAGCTGTTTTTT. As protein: CASAREVFGELFF.